These 23 T cell receptor beta chains came from one sample sequenced in a study of Ad26.COV2.S vaccination and SARS-CoV-2 variants. Described treatment: about 20 received Ad26.COV2.S at low or high dose, single or two shots; about 5 received placebo; per-sample allocation not given. Day 63 after the first injection of vaccine or placebo was the sampling time. Libraries were prepared by immunoSEQ multiplex PCR; TCRdb keeps only in-frame clonotypes and omits some of them. The data contain about 370,000 clones, 70% to 90% of them seen just once; the ten biggest clones take up roughly 3.2%. Here the sequenced sample was peripheral blood, taken in a trial of Ad26.COV2.S vaccine versus placebo. These receptors were taken from a person between 18 and 59 years old who received the Ad26.COV2.S COVID-19 vaccine or a placebo.

The chain couples TRBV19 to TRBJ1-5; D is uncertain. V dropped 6 bases and J dropped 1 base, with 16 bases sitting between them. Germline V gene lookup returns CDR1 LNHDA and CDR2 SQIVND (reference sequence). This CDR3 contains 16 residues. CDR3 coding DNA: TGTGCCAGTAGACCTGGGGTGTCGGTAAGCAATCAGCCCCAGCATTTT. This sequence encodes CASRPGVSVSNQPQHF.

The V call is TRBV3-1 (or the pseudogene TRBV3-2), the J call TRBJ1-1; 9 bases fit TRBD1. V was clipped by 3 bases and J by 8 bases; unmatched bases: 1. The CDR3 consists of 12 residues. Germline V gene lookup returns CDR1 LGHDT and CDR2 YNNKEL (reference sequence). In nucleotides, the CDR3 is TGTGCCAGCAGCCAGGACAGGGGAGAAGCTTTCTTT. This translates into CASSQDRGEAFF.

The V and J genes are TRBV5-6 and TRBJ1-1; the match to TRBD1 covers 8 bases. V shed 4 bases and J 0 bases; nucleotides not matched to a gene: 17. The CDR3 runs to 19 residues. CDR1 and CDR2 from the germline V gene are SGHDT and YYEEEE. This CDR3 is CASSPEGGGTGNMNTEAFF. For the CDR3, the DNA is TGTGCCAGCAGCCCGGAAGGGGGAGGGACAGGTAACATGAACACTGAAGCTTTCTTT.

This chain connects TRBV20-1 to TRBJ1-4; possible D gene TRBD1, 5 bases. With 3 bases removed from V and 9 bases from J, the gap between germline ends came to 17 bases. Per the germline V gene, CDR1 is DFQATT and CDR2 is SNEGSKA (reference sequence). The CDR3 consists of 14 residues. DNA for the CDR3: TGCAGTGCTAGTGACAGTCTAGGGACTCAAAAACTGTTTTTT. This encodes CSASDSLGTQKLFF.

The chain links TRBV18 to TRBJ1-2, with 9 bases fitting TRBD1. Germline V lookup: CDR1 KGHSH, CDR2 LQKENI. There are 15 residues in the CDR3. V shed 1 base, J shed 6 bases, and the junction held 6 bases outside the gene matches. The CDR3, as DNA: TGTGCCAGCTCACCACTGGACAGGGGAAATGATGGCTACACCTTC. This sequence encodes CASSPLDRGNDGYTF.

The rearrangement uses TRBV27 and TRBJ2-1, with D possibly being TRBD2 (5 bases). CDR3 length: 16 residues. Germline assignment: CDR1 MNHEY and CDR2 SMNVEV (reference sequence). Trimming removed 1 base from V and 6 bases from J, with 16 bases in between. The CDR3 reads CASSLYGVRSSNEQFF. DNA of the CDR3: TGTGCCAGCAGTTTATACGGGGTCAGGTCTAGCAATGAGCAGTTCTTC.

The V and J genes are TRBV7-8 and TRBJ1-1, with TRBD1 as a possible D gene (6 bases). This CDR3 has 14 amino acids. The V gene's germline CDR1 is SGHVS and CDR2 FQNEAQ. V lost 4 bases, J lost 1 base, and 10 bases lay in between. The CDR3 DNA reads TGTGCCAGCAGCTACAGGGAAGGGAACACTGAAGCTTTCTTT. Translated: CASSYREGNTEAFF. Variable domain in full (rest from reference TRBV7-8 and TRBJ1-1): GAGVSQSPRYKVAKRGQDVALRCDPISGHVSLFWYQQALGQGPEFLTYFQNEAQLDKSGLPSDRFFAERPEGSVSTLKIQRTQQEDSAVYLCASSYREGNTEAFFGQGTRLTVV.

The rearrangement uses TRBV6-5 and TRBJ2-2; 9 nucleotides match TRBD2. V lost 7 bases, J lost 4 bases, and 7 bases stayed unmatched. The CDR3 extends over 15 amino acids. Germline V gene sequence: CDR1 MNHEY, CDR2 SVGAGI. The CDR3 nucleotides read TGTGCCAGCAAACATAGCGGGGGTGGCACCGGGGAGCTGTTTTTT. Protein: CASKHSGGGTGELFF.

The chain is built from TRBV7-2 and TRBJ1-4; weak D call: TRBD1 (6 bases). Per germline, CDR1 SGHTA and CDR2 FQGNSA. Trimming pared 5 bases from V and 8 bases from J, leaving 18 bases between. The CDR3 sequence is 15 residues long. This CDR3 reads CASSKFHEGGEKLFF. The CDR3 DNA is TGTGCCAGCAGCAAGTTTCACGAGGGGGGGGAAAAACTGTTTTTT.

This chain links TRBV30 with TRBJ1-3, with D unresolved. This CDR3 is built from 16 residues. V was clipped by 0 bases and J by 3 bases, with 15 bases between them. Germline loops: CDR1 GTSNPN, CDR2 SVGIG (reference sequence). The DNA of the CDR3 is TGTGCCTGGAGTGTACTGCAGGTTTCGGGTGGAAACACCATATATTTT. Its protein is CAWSVLQVSGGNTIYF.

The chain employs TRBV7-2 and TRBJ2-1; 7 bases align to TRBD1. V was clipped by 2 bases and J by 6 bases; unmatched bases: 7. The CDR3 covers 15 residues. Germline V lookup: CDR1 SGHTA, CDR2 FQGNSA. The DNA for the CDR3 is TGTGCCAGCAGCTTACCGGACAGGAGGCTCAATGAGCAGTTCTTC. Translated: CASSLPDRRLNEQFF.

The chain couples TRBV5-8 to TRBJ2-2, with D tentatively TRBD2 (6 bases). The CDR3 is made up of 14 amino acids. Trimming cost V 4 bases and J 4 bases, with 11 bases left between them. CDR1 SGHTS and CDR2 YDEGEE come from the germline V gene. This chain's CDR3 is CASSGGVLTGELFF. CDR3 coding DNA: TGTGCCAGCAGCGGAGGGGTACTCACCGGGGAGCTGTTTTTT.

This clone was seen only a few times. The chain uses TRBV13 and TRBJ1-6, with 9 bases fitting TRBD1. Germline lookup yields CDR1 PRHDT and CDR2 FYEKMQ (reference sequence). This CDR3 has 14 residues. The junction had 5 bases not matched to a gene; V was cut back by 8 bases and J by 6 bases. The DNA for the CDR3 is TGTGCCAGCGGGCGGGGACAGGGTAATTCACCCCTCCACTTT. It is translated as CASGRGQGNSPLHF.

The rearrangement links TRBV6-5 to TRBJ1-2; D is unresolved. With 2 bases removed from V and 9 bases from J, the gap between germline ends came to 19 bases. Germline V gene sequence: CDR1 MNHEY, CDR2 SVGAGI. This CDR3 contains 15 residues. The chain's CDR3 is CASSYAVERPYSYTF. Written as DNA, the CDR3 is TGTGCCAGCAGTTACGCAGTGGAGCGGCCCTACAGCTACACCTTC.

V and J are TRBV12-5 and TRBJ2-1; 14 nucleotides line up with TRBD2. With V trimmed by 0 bases and J by 1 base, 11 bases remained unmatched. Germline CDR1 LGHNT, CDR2 FRNRAP. The CDR3 is 21 residues long. CDR3 residues: CASGLVLSRLAGGRSYNEQFF. The CDR3 DNA follows: TGTGCTAGTGGTTTGGTACTGAGTAGACTAGCGGGGGGGCGGTCCTACAATGAGCAGTTCTTC. The variable domain in full, with the rest retrieved from reference TRBV12-5 and TRBJ2-1, is DARVTQTPRHKVTEMGQEVTMRCQPILGHNTVFWYRQTMMQGLELLAYFRNRAPLDDSGMPKDRFSAEMPDATLATLKIQPSEPRDSAVYFCASGLVLSRLAGGRSYNEQFFGPGTRLTVL.

This sequence joins TRBV9 and TRBJ2-7, with 14 nucleotides matching TRBD2. The V segment lost 3 bases and the J segment 0 bases; nucleotides outside the gene matches: 8. CDR3 size: 18 residues. Germline CDR1 reads SGDLS; CDR2 reads YYNGEE. In DNA, the CDR3 is TGTGCCAGCAGCGCCCCGGGGACTAGCGGGGGCCTCTCCTACGAGCAGTACTTC. The encoded protein is CASSAPGTSGGLSYEQYF.

V usage is TRBV18 and J usage is TRBJ2-5; 8 bases fit TRBD2. Looked up from germline, CDR1 is KGHSH and CDR2 is LQKENI. This CDR3 comprises 14 residues. With 6 bases clipped from V and 0 bases from J, the junction kept 3 bases outside the gene matches. CDR3 amino acids: CASSPAGDQETQYF. CDR3 nucleotides: TGTGCCAGCTCCCCAGCGGGGGACCAAGAGACCCAGTACTTC.

The chain uses TRBV4-1 and TRBJ1-2; 9 nucleotides line up with TRBD1. Germline loops: CDR1 MGHRA, CDR2 YSYEKL. With V trimmed by 3 bases and J by 8 bases, 10 bases remained unmatched. The CDR3 loop spans 15 amino acids. The CDR3 coding sequence is TGCGCCAGCAGCCACCACGGGACAGGGAATCGGGGCTACACCTTC. Protein: CASSHHGTGNRGYTF.

This sequence joins TRBV5-4 and TRBJ2-3, with TRBD2 matching 9 bases. The CDR3 spans 17 residues. Germline CDR1 and CDR2: SGHNT and YYREEE (reference sequence). After removal of 4 bases from V and 2 bases from J, the junction contained 11 bases not matched to a gene. CDR3 amino acids: CASSARSSGANTDTQYF. The CDR3 coding sequence is TGTGCCAGCAGCGCCCGATCTAGCGGGGCGAACACAGATACGCAGTATTTT.

The V and J genes are TRBV12-3 or TRBV12-4 and TRBJ1-2, with TRBD1 as a possible D gene (5 bases). CDR3 size: 13 residues. V was shortened by 5 bases and J by 5 bases, with 12 bases between the two germline ends. The DNA for the CDR3 is TGTGCCAGCAGTCTCAGACAGACGTATGGCTACACCTTC. Translation: CASSLRQTYGYTF.

J is TRBJ2-7 and V is TRBV13, with a possible D match to TRBD2 (5 bases). The CDR3 has 12 amino acids. V was shortened by 5 bases and J by 3 bases, with 8 bases between the two germline ends. Germline CDR1 PRHDT, CDR2 FYEKMQ (reference sequence). The CDR3 DNA reads as TGTGCCAGCAGCACCCGGGACTACGAGCAGTACTTC. It yields the protein CASSTRDYEQYF.

The chain couples TRBV15 to TRBJ2-7; maybe TRBD1 (6 bases). The CDR3 runs 14 residues. The germline V and J ends were trimmed by 2 bases and 5 bases, with 13 bases remaining between them. CDR1 LNHNV and CDR2 YYDKDF come from the germline V gene (reference sequence). CDR3 bases: TGTGCCACCAGCAGAACAGGGTTAGGAAACGAGCAGTACTTC. Its protein product is CATSRTGLGNEQYF.

The chain recombines TRBV29-1 with TRBJ2-5, with 10 nucleotides matching TRBD1. Germline CDR1 reads SQVTM; CDR2 reads ANQGSEA. This CDR3 contains 15 residues. V lost 6 bases and J lost 5; bases outside the gene matches: 12. CDR3 amino acids: CSVHKSGTGEETQYF. CDR3 sequence (DNA): TGCAGCGTCCATAAGTCGGGGACAGGGGAGGAGACCCAGTACTTC.